This T cell receptor beta chain was sequenced for a study of blood T cell repertoires in COVID-19. The overall study: T cells, B-cell-depleted T cells, or PBMCs provided the cDNA or gDNA that served as material.

Participant age was roughly 18 to 95 years, and participants resided in 25 or so US areas. Cohorts were based on clinical histories the participants reported. Original handling: Reference gene primer amplification gave estimated nucleated cell counts. Only in-frame clones appear in the TCRdb table, and some are missing; sequencing was by immunoSEQ multiplex PCR. V and J calls plus clone size are reproduced from that table; the DNA served to infer D and trimming. The repertoire includes 250,000 to 300,000 clones, 88% of them detected once, and around 2% sits in the top ten. The CDR3 loop spans 13 amino acids. The V end lost 7 bases, the J end lost 5 bases, and 14 bases lay between the germline ends. CDR1 is SGHTA, CDR2 FQGNSA, per germline.

The sample consisted of PBMCs or T cells enriched from blood (not recorded which). This TCR derives from a woman aged 60 to 75 in a cohort exposed to, infected with or recovered from COVID-19 (not recorded which). The V call is TRBV7-2, the J call TRBJ1-1, with a possible D match to TRBD1 (6 bases). The CDR3 DNA reads as TGTGCCAGCAACCCCGGGGGGCGGACTGAAGCTTTCTTT. Residues: CASNPGGRTEAFF.